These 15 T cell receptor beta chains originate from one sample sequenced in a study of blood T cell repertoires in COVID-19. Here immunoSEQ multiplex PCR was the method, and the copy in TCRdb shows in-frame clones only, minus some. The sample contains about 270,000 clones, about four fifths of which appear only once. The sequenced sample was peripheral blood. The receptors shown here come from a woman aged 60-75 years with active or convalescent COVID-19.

CDR3 loop: CASRPGGEGTEAFF. CDR3 coding DNA: TGTGCCAGCAGACCAGGGGGCGAGGGAACTGAAGCTTTCTTT. This chain connects TRBV5-4 to TRBJ1-1; TRBD1 matches at 8 bases. V trimming: 5 bases; J trimming: 5 bases; junction bases outside the gene matches: 8. The CDR3 length is 14 residues. Germline V lookup: CDR1 SGHNT, CDR2 YYREEE (reference sequence).

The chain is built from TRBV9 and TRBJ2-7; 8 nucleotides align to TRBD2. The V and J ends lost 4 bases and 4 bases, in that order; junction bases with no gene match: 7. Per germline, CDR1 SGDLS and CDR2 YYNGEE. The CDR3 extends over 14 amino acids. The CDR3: CASSPGGTLYEQYF. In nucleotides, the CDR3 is TGTGCCAGCAGCCCGGGGGGGACGCTTTACGAGCAGTACTTC.

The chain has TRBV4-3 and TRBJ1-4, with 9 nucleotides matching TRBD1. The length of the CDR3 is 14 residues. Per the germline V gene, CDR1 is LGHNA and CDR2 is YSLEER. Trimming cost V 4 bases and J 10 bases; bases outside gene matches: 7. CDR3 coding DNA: TGCGCCAGCAGCCTCGACAGGGGGGACGGAAAACTGTTTTTT. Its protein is CASSLDRGDGKLFF.

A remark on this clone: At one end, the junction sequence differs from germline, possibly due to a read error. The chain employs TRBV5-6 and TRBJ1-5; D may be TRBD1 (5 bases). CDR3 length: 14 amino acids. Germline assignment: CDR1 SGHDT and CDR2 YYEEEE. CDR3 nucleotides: TGTGCCAGCAGTTTTGGGGGGAGCAATCGGCCCCAGCATTTT. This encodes CASSFGGSNRPQHF.

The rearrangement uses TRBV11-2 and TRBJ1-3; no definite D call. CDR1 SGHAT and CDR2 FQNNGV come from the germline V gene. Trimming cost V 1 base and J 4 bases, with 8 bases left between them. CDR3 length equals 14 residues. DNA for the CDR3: TGTGCCAGCAGCTTAGGGGAGATCGGAAACACCATATATTTT. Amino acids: CASSLGEIGNTIYF. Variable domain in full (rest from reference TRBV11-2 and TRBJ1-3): EAGVAQSPRYKIIEKRQSVAFWCNPISGHATLYWYQQILGQGPKLLIQFQNNGVVDDSQLPKDRFSAERLKGVDSTLKIQPAKLEDSAVYLCASSLGEIGNTIYFGEGSWLTVV.

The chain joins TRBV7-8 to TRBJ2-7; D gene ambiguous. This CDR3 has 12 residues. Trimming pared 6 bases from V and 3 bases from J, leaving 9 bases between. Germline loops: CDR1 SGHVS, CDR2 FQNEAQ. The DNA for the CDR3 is TGTGCCAGCAGTGACTCCTACTACGAGCAGTACTTC. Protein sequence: CASSDSYYEQYF.

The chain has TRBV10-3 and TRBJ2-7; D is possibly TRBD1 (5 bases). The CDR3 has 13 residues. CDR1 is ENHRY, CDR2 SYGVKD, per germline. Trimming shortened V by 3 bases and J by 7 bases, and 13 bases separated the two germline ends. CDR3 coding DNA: TGTGCCATCAGTGACTACAACTCAGGGGAGCAGTACTTC. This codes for CAISDYNSGEQYF.

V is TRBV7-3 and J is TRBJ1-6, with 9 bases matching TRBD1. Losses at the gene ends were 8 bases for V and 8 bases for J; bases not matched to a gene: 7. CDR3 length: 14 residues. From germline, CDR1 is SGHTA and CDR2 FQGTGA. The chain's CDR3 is CASGLRQGDSPLHF. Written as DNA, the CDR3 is TGTGCCAGCGGATTACGACAGGGGGATTCACCCCTCCACTTT.

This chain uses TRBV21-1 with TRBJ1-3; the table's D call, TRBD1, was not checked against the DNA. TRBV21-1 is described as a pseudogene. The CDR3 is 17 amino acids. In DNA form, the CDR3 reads TGTGCCAGCAGCAAAATCGCCCGACAGGCGGGTGGAAACACCATATATTTT. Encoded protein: CASSKIARQAGGNTIYF.

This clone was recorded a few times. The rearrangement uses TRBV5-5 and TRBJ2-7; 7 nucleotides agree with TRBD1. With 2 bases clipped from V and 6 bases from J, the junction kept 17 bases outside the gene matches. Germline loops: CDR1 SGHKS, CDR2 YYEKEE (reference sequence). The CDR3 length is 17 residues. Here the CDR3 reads CASSFNPRDSPRLEQYF. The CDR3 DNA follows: TGTGCCAGCAGCTTCAACCCCCGGGACAGCCCCAGGCTCGAGCAGTACTTC. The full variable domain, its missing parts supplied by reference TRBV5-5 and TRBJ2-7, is DAGVTQSPTHLIKTRGQQVTLRCSPISGHKSVSWYQQVLGQGPQFIFQYYEKEERGRGNFPDRFSARQFPNYSSELNVNALLLGDSALYLCASSFNPRDSPRLEQYFGPGTRLTVT.

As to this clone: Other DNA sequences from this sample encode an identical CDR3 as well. This CDR3 is CASSRGPSYEQYF. The DNA of the CDR3 is TGTGCCAGCAGTAGGGGCCCGTCCTACGAGCAGTACTTC. This chain uses TRBV6-5 with TRBJ2-7, with D maybe TRBD1 (5 bases). V lost 5 bases to trimming and J lost 1 base, with 9 bases between them. There are 13 residues in the CDR3. Germline V gene lookup returns CDR1 MNHEY and CDR2 SVGAGI.

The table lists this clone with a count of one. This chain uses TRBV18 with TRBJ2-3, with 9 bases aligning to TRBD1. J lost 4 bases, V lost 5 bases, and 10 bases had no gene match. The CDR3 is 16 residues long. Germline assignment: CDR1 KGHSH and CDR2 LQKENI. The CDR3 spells CASSSRQGDVSDTQYF. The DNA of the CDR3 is TGTGCCAGCTCATCAAGACAGGGGGACGTGTCAGATACGCAGTATTTT.

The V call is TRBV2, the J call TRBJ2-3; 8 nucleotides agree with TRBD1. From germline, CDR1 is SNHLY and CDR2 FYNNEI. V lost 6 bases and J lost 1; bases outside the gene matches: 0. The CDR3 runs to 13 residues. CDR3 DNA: TGTGCCAGCAGGGACAGGGGCACAGATACGCAGTATTTT. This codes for CASRDRGTDTQYF.

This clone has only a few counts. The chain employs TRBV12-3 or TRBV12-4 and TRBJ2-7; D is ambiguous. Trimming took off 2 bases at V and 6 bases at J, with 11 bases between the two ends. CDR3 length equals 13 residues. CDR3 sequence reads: CASSLLSGTEQYF. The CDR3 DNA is TGTGCCAGCAGTTTATTATCAGGAACCGAGCAGTACTTC.

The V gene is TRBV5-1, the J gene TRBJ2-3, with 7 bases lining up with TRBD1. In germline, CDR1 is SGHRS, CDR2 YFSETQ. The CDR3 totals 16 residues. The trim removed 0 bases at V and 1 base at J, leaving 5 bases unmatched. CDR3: CASSLGGQARTDTQYF. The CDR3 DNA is TGCGCCAGCAGCTTGGGAGGACAGGCCCGCACAGATACGCAGTATTTT.